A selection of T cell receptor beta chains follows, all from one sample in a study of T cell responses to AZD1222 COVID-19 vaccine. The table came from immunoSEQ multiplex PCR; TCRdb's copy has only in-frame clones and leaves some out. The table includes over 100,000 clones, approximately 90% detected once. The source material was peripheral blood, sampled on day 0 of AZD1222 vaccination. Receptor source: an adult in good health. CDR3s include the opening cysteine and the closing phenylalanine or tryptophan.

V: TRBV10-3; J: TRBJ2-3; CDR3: CAISTLAGLTDTQYF
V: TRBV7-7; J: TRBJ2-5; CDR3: CASSSGIGATETQYF
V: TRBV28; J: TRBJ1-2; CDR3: CASSTGQGAFYGYTF
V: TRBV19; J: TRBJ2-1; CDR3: CASSSWAGGSYNEQFF
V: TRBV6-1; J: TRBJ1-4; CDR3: CASRDQGGYSEKLFF
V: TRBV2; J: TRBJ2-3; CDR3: CASSELLRTDTQYF
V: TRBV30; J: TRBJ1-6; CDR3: CASGQYSYNSPLHF
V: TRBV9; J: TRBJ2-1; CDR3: CASSVGVGEQFF
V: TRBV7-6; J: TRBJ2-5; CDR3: CASSLITGGFQETQYF
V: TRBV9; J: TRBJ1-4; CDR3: CASSVSRGQGEKLFF
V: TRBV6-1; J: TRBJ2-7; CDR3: CASSEMVGDYEQYF
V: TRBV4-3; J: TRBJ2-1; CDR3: CASSQGGSSYNEQFF
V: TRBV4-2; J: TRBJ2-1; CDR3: CASSQTSGTNEQFF
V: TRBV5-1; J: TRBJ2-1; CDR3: CASSLRVGAMGYNEQFF
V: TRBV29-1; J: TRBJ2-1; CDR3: CSVVSGSSYNEQFF
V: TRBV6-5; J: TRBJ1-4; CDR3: CATSTGGNEKLFF
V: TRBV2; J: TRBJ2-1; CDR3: CASSEMVPSYNEQFF
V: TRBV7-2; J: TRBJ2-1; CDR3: CASSLVSGTGGDNEQFF
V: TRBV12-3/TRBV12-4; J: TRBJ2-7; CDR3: CASSSGAYEQYF
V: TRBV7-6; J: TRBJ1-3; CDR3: CASSTQVGLSGNTIYF
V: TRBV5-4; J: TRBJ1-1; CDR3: CASSNAQGMNTEAFF
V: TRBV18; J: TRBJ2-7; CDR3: CASSPPARVGEQYF
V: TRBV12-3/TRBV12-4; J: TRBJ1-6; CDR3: CASSLGIPLHF
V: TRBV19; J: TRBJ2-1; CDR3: CASSTSGYPYNEQFF
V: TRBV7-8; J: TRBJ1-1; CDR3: CASSRYTGLEAFF
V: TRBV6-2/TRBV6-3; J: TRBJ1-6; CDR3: CASSYTNSPLHF
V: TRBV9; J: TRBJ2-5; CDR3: CASSLAPHQETQYF
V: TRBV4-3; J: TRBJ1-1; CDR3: CASSQGDYGNTEAFF
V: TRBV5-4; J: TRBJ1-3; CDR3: CASSLDRNTIYF
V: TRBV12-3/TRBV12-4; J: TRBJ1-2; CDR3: CASSPRANYGYTF